Sequencing of this TCR beta chain was carried out in a study of beta chain features in type 1 diabetes. The study's findings and limits: Moderate yet significant TCRB CDR3 shortening was seen in Type 1 diabetes patients in all four CD4+ subsets. Researchers could not determine here whether HLA type influences TCRB rearrangement.

This clone was counted between two and nine times. Its specificity is unknown. Germline V CDR1 and CDR2: SQVTM, ANQGSEA. The length of the CDR3 is 14 residues. Trimming pared 1 base from V and 5 bases from J, leaving 15 bases between. The authors sorted CD4+ naive, central memory, regulatory and stem cell-like memory cells via CD45RO/CCR7/CD25/CD127/CD95/CD27. Sequencing targeted expressed TCRB transcripts, as all isolated RNA had been reverse transcribed. Sequencing was performed with immunoSEQ multiplex PCR; in TCRdb, only in-frame clones are kept and a portion is missing. Of nearly 700,000 clones detected, roughly 13% appear once; the ten largest clones hold 0.02% to 0.025%.

The V gene is TRBV29-1, the J gene TRBJ2-7; D gene unclear. The material sequenced was naive CD4+ T cells from blood. The TCR originated in a man aged 18 to 29 with type 1 diabetes. For the CDR3, the DNA is TGCAGCGTTGAAGTTGGCACGGAGCCGAACGAGCAGTACTTC. It specifies CSVEVGTEPNEQYF.